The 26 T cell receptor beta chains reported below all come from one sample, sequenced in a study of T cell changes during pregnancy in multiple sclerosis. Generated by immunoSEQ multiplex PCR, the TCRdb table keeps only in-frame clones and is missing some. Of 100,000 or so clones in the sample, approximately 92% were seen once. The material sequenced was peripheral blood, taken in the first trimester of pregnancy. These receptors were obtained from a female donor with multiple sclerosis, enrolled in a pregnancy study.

As DNA, the CDR3 is TGTGCCAGCAGCTTAACAGGGGGCTATGGCTACACCTTC. Amino acids: CASSLTGGYGYTF. V is TRBV7-3 and J is TRBJ1-2; a weak D match, TRBD1 (6 bases). CDR1 and CDR2 from the germline V gene are SGHTA and FQGTGA. The CDR3 has 13 amino acids. The V gene lost 0 bases and the J gene lost 4 bases, with 6 bases spanning the gap.

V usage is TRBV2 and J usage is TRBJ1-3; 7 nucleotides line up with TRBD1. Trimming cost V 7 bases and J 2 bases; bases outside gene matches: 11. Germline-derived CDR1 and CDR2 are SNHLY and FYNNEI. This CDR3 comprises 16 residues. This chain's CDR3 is CASNGAQGTPGNTIYF. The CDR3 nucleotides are TGTGCCAGCAACGGGGCACAGGGGACTCCTGGAAACACCATATATTTT.

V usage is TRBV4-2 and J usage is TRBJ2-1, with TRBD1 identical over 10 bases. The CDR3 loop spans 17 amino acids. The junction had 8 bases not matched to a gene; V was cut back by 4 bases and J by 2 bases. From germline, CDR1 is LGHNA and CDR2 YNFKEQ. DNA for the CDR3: TGTGCCAGCAGCCCCGGATCGGGACAGGGGCCCTACAATGAGCAGTTCTTC. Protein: CASSPGSGQGPYNEQFF.

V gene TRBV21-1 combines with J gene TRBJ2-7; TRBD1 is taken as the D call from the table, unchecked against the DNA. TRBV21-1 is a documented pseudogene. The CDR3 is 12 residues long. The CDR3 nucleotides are TGTGCCAGCGGACAGGGGGTGGACGAGCAGTACTTC. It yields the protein CASGQGVDEQYF.

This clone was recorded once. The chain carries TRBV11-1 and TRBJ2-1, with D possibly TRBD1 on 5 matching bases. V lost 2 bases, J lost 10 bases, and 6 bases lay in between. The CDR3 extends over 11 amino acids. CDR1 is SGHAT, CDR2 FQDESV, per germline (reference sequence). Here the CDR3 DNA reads TGTGCCAGCAGCTTATACAGGGAGCAGTTCTTC. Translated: CASSLYREQFF.

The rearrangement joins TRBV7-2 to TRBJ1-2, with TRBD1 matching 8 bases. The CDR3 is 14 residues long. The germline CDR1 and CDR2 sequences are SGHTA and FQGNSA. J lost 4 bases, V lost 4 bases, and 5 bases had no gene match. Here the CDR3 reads CASSSGQGSYGYTF. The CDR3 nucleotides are TGTGCCAGCAGCTCAGGACAGGGAAGCTATGGCTACACCTTC. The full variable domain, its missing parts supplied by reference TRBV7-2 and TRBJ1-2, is GAGVSQSPSNKVTEKGKDVELRCDPISGHTALYWYRQSLGQGLEFLIYFQGNSAPDKSGLPSDRFSAERTGGSVSTLTIQRTQQEDSAVYLCASSSGQGSYGYTFGSGTRLTVV.

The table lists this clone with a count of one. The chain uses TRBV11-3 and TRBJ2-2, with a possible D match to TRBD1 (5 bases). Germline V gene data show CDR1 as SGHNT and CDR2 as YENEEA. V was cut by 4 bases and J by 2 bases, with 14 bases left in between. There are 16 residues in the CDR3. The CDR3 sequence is CASSSRGSFNTGELFF. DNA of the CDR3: TGTGCCAGCAGCTCAAGGGGTTCTTTCAACACCGGGGAGCTGTTTTTT.

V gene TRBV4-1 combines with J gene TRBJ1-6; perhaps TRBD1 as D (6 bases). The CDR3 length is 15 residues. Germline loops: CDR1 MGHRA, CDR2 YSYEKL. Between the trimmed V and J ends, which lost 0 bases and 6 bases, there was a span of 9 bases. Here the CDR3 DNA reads TGCGCCAGCAGCCAAGAGCCAGGGGTTAATTCACCCCTCCACTTT. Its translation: CASSQEPGVNSPLHF.

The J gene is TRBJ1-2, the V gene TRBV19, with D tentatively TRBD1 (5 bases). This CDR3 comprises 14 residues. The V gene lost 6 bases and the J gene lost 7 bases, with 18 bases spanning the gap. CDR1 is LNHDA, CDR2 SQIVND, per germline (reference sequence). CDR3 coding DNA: TGTGCCAGTAGGGGCCAGGGAGGTGTGGGTGGCTACACCTTC. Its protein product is CASRGQGGVGGYTF.

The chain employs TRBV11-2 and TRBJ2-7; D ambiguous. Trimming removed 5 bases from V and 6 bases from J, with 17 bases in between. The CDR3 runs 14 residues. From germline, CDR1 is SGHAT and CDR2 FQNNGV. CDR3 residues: CASSPQIAPGEQYF. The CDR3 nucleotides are TGTGCCAGCAGCCCCCAGATAGCTCCTGGCGAGCAGTACTTC.

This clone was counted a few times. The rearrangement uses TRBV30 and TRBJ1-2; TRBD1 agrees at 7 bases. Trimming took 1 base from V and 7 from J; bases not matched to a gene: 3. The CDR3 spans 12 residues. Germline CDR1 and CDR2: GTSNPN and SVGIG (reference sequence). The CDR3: CAWSANRGGYTF. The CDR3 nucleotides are TGTGCCTGGAGTGCTAACAGGGGTGGCTACACCTTC. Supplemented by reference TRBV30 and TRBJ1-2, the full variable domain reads SQTIHQWPATLVQPVGSPLSLECTVEGTSNPNLYWYRQAAGRGLQLLFYSVGIGQISSEVPQNLSASRPQDRQFILSSKKLLLSDSGFYLCAWSANRGGYTFGSGTRLTVV.

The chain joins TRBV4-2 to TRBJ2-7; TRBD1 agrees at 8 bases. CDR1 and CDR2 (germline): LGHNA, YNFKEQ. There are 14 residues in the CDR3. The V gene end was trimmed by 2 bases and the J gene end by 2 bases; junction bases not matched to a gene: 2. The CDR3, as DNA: TGTGCCAGCAGCCAAAAGGGACAGGCCTACGAGCAGTACTTC. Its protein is CASSQKGQAYEQYF.

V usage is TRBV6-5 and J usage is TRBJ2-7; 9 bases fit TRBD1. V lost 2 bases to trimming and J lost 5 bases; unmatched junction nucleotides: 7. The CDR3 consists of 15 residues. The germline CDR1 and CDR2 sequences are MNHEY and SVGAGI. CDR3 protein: CASSYTGTGNNEQYF. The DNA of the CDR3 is TGTGCCAGCAGTTACACCGGGACAGGGAACAACGAGCAGTACTTC.

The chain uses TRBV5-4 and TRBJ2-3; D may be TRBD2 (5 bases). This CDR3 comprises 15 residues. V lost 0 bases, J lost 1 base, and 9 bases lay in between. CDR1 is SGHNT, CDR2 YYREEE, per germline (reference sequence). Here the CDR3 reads CASSLAGVGTDTQYF. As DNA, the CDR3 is TGTGCCAGCAGCTTGGCCGGGGTGGGCACAGATACGCAGTATTTT.

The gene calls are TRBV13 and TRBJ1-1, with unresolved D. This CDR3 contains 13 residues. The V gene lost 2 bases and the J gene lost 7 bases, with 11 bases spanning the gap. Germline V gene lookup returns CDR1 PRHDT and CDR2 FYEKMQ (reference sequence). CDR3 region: CASSLRGEYEAFF. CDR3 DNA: TGTGCCAGCAGCTTACGTGGGGAGTATGAAGCTTTCTTT.

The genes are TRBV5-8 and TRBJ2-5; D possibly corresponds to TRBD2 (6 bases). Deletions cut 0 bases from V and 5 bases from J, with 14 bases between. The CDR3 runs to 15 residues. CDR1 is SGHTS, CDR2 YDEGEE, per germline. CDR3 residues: CASSLAHSGWETQYF. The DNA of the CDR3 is TGTGCCAGCAGCTTGGCCCATAGCGGTTGGGAGACCCAGTACTTC. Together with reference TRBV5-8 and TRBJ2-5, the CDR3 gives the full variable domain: EAGVTQSPTHLIKTRGQQATLRCSPISGHTSVYWYQQALGLGLQFLLWYDEGEERNRGNFPPRFSGRQFPNYSSELNVNALELEDSALYLCASSLAHSGWETQYFGPGTRLLVL.

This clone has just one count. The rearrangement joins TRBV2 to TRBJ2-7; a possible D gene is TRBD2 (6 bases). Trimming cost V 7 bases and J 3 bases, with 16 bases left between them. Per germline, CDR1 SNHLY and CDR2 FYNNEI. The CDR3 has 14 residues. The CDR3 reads CASTRGGTFYEQYF. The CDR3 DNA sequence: TGTGCCAGCACCCGTGGGGGGACCTTCTACGAGCAGTACTTC.

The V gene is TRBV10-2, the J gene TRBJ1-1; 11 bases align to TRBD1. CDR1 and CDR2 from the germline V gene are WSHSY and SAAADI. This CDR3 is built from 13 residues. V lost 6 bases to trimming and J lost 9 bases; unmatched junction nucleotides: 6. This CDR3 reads CASRTGTGGKAFF. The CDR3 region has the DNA TGCGCCAGCAGGACCGGGACAGGGGGTAAAGCTTTCTTT.

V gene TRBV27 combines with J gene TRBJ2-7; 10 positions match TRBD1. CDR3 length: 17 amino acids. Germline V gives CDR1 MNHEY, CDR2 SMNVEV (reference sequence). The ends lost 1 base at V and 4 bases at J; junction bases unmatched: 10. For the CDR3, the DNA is TGTGCCAGCAGTTTATATAGAGGGACAGGGGAGAGTTACGAGCAGTACTTC. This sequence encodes CASSLYRGTGESYEQYF.

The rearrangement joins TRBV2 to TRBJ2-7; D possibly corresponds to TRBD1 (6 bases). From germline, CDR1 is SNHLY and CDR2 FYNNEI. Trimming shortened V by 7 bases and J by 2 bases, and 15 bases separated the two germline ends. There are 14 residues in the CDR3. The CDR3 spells CASTLQGTTYEQYF. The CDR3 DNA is TGTGCCAGCACCCTCCAAGGGACAACCTACGAGCAGTACTTC. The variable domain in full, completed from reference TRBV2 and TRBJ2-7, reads EPEVTQTPSHQVTQMGQEVILRCVPISNHLYFYWYRQILGQKVEFLVSFYNNEISEKSEIFDDQFSVERPDGSNFTLKIRSTKLEDSAMYFCASTLQGTTYEQYFGPGTRLTVT.

For the CDR3, the DNA is TGCGCCAGCAGCCCGTCTCTAGCGGGGGGTTCCTACGAGCAGTACTTC. Translation gives CASSPSLAGGSYEQYF. V and J are TRBV5-1 and TRBJ2-7; 11 positions agree with TRBD2. The V gene end was trimmed by 4 bases and the J gene end by 1 base; junction bases not matched to a gene: 7. Germline CDR1 reads SGHRS; CDR2 reads YFSETQ. The CDR3 loop spans 16 amino acids. Based on the CDR3 plus reference TRBV5-1 and TRBJ2-7, the full variable domain is KAGVTQTPRYLIKTRGQQVTLSCSPISGHRSVSWYQQTPGQGLQFLFEYFSETQRNKGNFPGRFSGRQFSNSRSEMNVSTLELGDSALYLCASSPSLAGGSYEQYFGPGTRLTVT.

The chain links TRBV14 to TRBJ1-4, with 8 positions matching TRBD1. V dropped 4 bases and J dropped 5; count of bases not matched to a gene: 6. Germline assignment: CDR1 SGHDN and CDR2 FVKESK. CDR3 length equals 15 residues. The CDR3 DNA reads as TGTGCCAGCAGCCTTCCGGGACAGGAAAATGAAAAACTGTTTTTT. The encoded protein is CASSLPGQENEKLFF.

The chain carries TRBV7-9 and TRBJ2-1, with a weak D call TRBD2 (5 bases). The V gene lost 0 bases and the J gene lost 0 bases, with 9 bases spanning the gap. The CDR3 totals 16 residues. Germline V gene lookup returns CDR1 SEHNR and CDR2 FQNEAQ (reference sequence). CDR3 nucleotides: TGTGCCAGCAGCTTAGCGGACGGGGTCTCCTACAATGAGCAGTTCTTC. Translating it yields CASSLADGVSYNEQFF.

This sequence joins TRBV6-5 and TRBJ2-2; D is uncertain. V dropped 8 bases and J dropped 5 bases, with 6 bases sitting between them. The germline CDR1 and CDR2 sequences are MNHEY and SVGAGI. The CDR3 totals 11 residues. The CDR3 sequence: CASSSTGELFF. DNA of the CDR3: TGTGCCAGCTCCAGTACCGGGGAGCTGTTTTTT.

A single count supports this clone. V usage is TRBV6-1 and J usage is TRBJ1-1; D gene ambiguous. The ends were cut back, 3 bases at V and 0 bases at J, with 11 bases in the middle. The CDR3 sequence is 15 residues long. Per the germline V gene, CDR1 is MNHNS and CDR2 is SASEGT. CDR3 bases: TGTGCCAGCAGTGAGGGCAGGACTTTGAACACTGAAGCTTTCTTT. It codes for CASSEGRTLNTEAFF.

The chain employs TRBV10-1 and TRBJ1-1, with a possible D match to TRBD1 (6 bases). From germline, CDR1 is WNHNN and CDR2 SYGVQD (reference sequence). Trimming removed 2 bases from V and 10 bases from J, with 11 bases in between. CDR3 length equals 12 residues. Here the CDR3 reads CASSETGRGAFF. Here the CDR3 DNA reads TGCGCCAGCAGTGAGACAGGGAGGGGAGCTTTCTTT.